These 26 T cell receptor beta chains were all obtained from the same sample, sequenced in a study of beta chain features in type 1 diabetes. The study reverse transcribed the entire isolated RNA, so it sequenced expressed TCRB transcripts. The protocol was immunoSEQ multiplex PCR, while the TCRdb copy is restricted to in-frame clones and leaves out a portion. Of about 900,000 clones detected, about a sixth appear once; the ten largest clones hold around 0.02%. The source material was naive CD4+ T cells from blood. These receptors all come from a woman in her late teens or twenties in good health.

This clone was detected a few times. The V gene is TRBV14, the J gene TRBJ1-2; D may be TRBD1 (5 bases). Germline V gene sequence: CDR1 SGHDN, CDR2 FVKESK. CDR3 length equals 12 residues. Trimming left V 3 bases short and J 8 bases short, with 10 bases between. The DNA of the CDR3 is TGTGCCAGCAGCCATCAGGGTAGGGGCTACACCTTC. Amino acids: CASSHQGRGYTF. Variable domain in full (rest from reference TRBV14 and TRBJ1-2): EAGVTQFPSHSVIEKGQTVTLRCDPISGHDNLYWYRRVMGKEIKFLLHFVKESKQDESGMPNNRFLAERTGGTYSTLKVQPAELEDSGVYFCASSHQGRGYTFGSGTRLTVV.

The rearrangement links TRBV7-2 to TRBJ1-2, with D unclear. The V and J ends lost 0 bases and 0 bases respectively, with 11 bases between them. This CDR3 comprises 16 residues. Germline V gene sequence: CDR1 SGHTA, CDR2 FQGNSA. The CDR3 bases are TGTGCCAGCAGCTTAGCCGACCGCTACGCTAACTATGGCTACACCTTC. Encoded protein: CASSLADRYANYGYTF.

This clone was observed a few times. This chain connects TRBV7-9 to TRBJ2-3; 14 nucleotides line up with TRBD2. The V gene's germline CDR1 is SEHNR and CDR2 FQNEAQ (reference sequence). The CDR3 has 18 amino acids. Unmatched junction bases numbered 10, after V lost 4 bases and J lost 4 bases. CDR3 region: CASSSRLAGGPVPDTQYF. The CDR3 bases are TGTGCCAGCAGCTCAAGACTAGCGGGAGGGCCTGTTCCAGATACGCAGTATTTT.

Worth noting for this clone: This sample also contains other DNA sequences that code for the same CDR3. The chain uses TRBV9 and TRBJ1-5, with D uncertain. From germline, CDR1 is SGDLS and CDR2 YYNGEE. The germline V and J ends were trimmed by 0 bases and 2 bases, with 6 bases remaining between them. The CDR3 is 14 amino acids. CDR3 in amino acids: CASSVEGGNQPQHF. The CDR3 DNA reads TGTGCCAGCAGCGTAGAAGGAGGCAATCAGCCCCAGCATTTT. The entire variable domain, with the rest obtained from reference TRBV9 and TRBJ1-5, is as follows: DSGVTQTPKHLITATGQRVTLRCSPRSGDLSVYWYQQSLDQGLQFLIQYYNGEERAKGNILERFSAQQFPDLHSELNLSSLELGDSALYFCASSVEGGNQPQHFGDGTRLSIL.

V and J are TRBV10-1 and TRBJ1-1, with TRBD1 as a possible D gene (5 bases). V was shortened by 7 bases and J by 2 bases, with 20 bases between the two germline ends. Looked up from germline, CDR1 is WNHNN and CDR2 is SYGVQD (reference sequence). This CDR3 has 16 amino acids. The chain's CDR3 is CASKSREFGLNTEAFF. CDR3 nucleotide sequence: TGCGCCAGCAAATCCAGGGAATTTGGTTTAAACACTGAAGCTTTCTTT.

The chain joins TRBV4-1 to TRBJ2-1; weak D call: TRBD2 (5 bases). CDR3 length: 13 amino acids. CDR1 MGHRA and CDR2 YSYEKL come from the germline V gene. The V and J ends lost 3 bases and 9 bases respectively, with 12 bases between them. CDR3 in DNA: TGCGCCAGCAGCCAGGAGGCTAGGTCTGAGCAGTTCTTC. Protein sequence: CASSQEARSEQFF.

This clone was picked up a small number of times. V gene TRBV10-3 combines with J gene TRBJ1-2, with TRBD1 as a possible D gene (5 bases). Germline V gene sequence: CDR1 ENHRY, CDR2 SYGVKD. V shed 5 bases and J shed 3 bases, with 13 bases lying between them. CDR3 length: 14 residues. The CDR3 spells CAISHHPTDYGYTF. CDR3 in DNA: TGTGCCATCAGTCACCACCCGACAGACTATGGCTACACCTTC.

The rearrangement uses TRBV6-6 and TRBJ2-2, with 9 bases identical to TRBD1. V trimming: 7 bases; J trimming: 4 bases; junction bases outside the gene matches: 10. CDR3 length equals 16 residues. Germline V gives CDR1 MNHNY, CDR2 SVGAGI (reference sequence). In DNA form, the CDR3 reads TGTGCCAGCACCAGGGAGGGACAGGGTGGCACCGGGGAGCTGTTTTTT. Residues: CASTREGQGGTGELFF.

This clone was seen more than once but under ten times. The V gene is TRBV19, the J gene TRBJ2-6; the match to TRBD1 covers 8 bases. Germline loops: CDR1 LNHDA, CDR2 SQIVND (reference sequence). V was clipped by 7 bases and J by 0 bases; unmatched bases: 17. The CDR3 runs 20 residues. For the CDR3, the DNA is TGTGCCAGTACTGAGGTCGAGACCGGGACAGGACCCTCTGGGGCCAACGTCCTGACTTTC. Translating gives CASTEVETGTGPSGANVLTF.

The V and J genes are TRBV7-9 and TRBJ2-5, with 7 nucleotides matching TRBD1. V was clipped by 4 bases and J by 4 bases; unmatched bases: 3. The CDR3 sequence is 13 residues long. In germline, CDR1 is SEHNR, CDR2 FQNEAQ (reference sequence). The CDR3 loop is CASSYYRGETQYF. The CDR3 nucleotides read TGTGCCAGCAGCTATTACAGGGGAGAGACCCAGTACTTC.

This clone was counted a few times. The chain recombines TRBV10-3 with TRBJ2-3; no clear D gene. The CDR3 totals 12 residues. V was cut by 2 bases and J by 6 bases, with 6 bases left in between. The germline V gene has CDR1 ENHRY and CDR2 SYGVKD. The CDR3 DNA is TGTGCCATCAGTGAGAGGTCTGATACGCAGTATTTT. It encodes CAISERSDTQYF.

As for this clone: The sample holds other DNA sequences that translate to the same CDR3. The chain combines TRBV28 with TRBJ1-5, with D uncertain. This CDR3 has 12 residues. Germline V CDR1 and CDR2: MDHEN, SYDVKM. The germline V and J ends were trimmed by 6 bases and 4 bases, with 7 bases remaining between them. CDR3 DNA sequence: TGTGCCAGCAGACTCAGAAATCAGCCCCAGCATTTT. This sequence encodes CASRLRNQPQHF.

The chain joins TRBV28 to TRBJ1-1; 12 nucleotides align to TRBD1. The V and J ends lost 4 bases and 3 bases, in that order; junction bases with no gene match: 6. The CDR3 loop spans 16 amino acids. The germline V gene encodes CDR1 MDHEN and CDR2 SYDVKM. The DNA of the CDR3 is TGTGCCAGCAGTTCAACGGGACAGGGGGCCCACACTGAAGCTTTCTTT. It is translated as CASSSTGQGAHTEAFF.

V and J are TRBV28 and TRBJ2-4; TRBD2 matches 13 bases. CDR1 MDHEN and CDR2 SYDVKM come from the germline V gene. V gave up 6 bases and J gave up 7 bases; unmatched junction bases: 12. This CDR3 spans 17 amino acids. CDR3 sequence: CASSTGLAGTLGNIQYF. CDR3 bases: TGTGCCAGCAGCACGGGACTAGCGGGGACCCTCGGGAACATTCAGTACTTC.

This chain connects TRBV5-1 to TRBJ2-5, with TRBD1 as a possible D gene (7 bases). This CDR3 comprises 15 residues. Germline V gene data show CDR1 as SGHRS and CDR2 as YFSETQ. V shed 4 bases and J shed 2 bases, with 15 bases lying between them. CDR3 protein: CASSPGGSMQETQYF. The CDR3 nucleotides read TGCGCCAGCAGCCCAGGGGGGTCAATGCAAGAGACCCAGTACTTC.

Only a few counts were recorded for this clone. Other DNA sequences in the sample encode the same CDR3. The CDR3: CASSSPGGTDTQYF. The CDR3 DNA reads as TGTGCCAGCAGTTCACCTGGGGGCACAGATACGCAGTATTTT. This sequence joins TRBV5-4 and TRBJ2-3; D remains unclear. Germline V lookup: CDR1 SGHNT, CDR2 YYREEE (reference sequence). The V and J ends lost 5 bases and 1 base respectively, with 11 bases between them. The CDR3 is 14 amino acids.

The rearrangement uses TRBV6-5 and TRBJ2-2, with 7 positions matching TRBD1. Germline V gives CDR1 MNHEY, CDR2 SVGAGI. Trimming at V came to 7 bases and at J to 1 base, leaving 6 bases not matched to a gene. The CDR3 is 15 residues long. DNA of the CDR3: TGTGCCAGCATGAACAGGGGTCAGAACACCGGGGAGCTGTTTTTT. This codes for CASMNRGQNTGELFF.

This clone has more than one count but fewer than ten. CDR3: CASSQEGGGGSSYNEQFF. DNA for the CDR3: TGCGCCAGCAGCCAAGAAGGAGGGGGCGGGAGCTCCTACAATGAGCAGTTCTTC. The chain carries TRBV4-3 and TRBJ2-1; D may match TRBD1 or TRBD2 (7 bases each). The CDR3 consists of 18 residues. The germline V gene encodes CDR1 LGHNA and CDR2 YSLEER. Trimming pared 0 bases from V and 0 bases from J, leaving 15 bases between.

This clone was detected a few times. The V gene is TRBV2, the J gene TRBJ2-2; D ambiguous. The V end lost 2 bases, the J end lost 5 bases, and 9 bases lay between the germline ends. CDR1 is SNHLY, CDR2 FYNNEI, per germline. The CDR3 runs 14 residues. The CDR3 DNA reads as TGTGCCAGCAGTGAATTTCCGGCGACCGGGGAGCTGTTTTTT. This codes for CASSEFPATGELFF.

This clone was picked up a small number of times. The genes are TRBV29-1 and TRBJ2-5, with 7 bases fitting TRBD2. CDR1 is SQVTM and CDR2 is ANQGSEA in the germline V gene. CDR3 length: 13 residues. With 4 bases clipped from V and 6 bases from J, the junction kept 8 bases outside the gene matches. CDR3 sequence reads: CSVGGRAVKTQYF. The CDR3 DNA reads TGCAGCGTTGGTGGGAGGGCCGTGAAGACCCAGTACTTC.

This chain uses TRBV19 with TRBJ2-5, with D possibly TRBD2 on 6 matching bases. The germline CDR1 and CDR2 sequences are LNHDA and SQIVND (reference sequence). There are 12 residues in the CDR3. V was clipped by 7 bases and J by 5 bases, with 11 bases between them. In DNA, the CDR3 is TGTGCCAGTATGCGGGATGGGGAGACCCAGTACTTC. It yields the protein CASMRDGETQYF.

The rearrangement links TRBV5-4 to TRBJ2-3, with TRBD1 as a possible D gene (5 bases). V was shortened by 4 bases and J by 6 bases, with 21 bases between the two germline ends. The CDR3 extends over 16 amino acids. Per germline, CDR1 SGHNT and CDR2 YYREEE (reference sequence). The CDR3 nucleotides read TGTGCCAGCAGCCCCGTCAGGACAAGCCAAGGGGATACGCAGTATTTT. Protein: CASSPVRTSQGDTQYF.

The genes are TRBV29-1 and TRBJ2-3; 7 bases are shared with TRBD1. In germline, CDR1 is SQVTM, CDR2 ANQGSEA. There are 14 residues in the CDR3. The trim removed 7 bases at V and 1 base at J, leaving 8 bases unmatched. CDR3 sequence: CSATTGARTDTQYF. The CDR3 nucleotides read TGCAGCGCAACCACAGGGGCGCGCACAGATACGCAGTATTTT.

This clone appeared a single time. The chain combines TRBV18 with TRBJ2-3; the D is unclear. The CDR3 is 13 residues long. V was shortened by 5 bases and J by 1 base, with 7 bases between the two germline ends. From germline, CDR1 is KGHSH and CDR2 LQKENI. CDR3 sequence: CASSGIGTDTQYF. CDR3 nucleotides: TGTGCCAGCTCAGGGATTGGCACAGATACGCAGTATTTT.

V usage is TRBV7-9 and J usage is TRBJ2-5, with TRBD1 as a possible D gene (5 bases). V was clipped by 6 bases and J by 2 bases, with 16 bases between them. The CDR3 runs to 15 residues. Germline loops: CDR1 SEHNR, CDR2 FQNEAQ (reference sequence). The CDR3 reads CASRSTLRQQETQYF. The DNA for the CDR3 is TGTGCCAGCAGAAGCACGTTGCGACAGCAAGAGACCCAGTACTTC.

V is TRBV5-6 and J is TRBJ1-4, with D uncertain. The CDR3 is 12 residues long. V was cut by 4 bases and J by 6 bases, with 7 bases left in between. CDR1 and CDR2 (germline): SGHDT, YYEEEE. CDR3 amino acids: CASSRGYEKLFF. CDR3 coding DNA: TGTGCCAGCAGCCGAGGTTATGAAAAACTGTTTTTT.